This section outlines one T cell receptor beta chain sequence together with its context. These data come from a study of control samples from healthy donors and cancer patients. Libraries were prepared by immunoSEQ multiplex PCR; TCRdb keeps only in-frame clonotypes and omits some of them. Altogether some 140,000 clones are present, approximately 94% being singletons, with the ten largest covering about 5.6%. The V gene end was trimmed by 5 bases and the J gene end by 2 bases; junction bases not matched to a gene: 6. CDR1 and CDR2 (germline): SGHTA, FQGTGA. The CDR3 contains 15 residues. The clonotype was recovered from a man in his forties in good health. Sequences were obtained from blood. J is TRBJ2-1 and V is TRBV7-3; 7 nucleotides align to TRBD1. CDR3 DNA: TGTGCCAGCAGCGGTTCCGGGACAGCCTACAATGAGCAGTTCTTC. Its protein product is CASSGSGTAYNEQFF.